This T cell receptor beta chain was observed in a study of post-analysis software for immune sequencing data. Whole-study results and caveats: About five TRBV segments, including TRBV5-6, TRBV5-1 and TRBV20-1, were more frequent in patients than controls.

To note about this clonotype: What it recognizes is unknown.

Included in the TCR beta cDNA libraries were unique molecular identifiers. TCRdb analysed the PCR reads with MiXCR anew, one entry per CDR3 protein. This repertoire shows hundreds of thousands of distinct CDR3 sequences, approximately 46% found once; its top ten account for 9.5% to 13%. Germline CDR1 SQVTM, CDR2 ANQGSEA. The CDR3 is 12 residues long. Between the trimmed V and J ends, which lost 4 bases and 1 base, there was a span of 6 bases. The TCR comes from a girl aged 5 to 17 with multiple sclerosis. The chain employs TRBV29-1 and TRBJ2-3; a possible D gene is TRBD2 (5 bases). Specimen: blood. The CDR3 DNA sequence: TGCAGCGTTGGCGGGCGCACAGATACGCAGTATTTT. Its translation is CSVGGRTDTQYF.